A selection of T cell receptor beta chains follows, all from one sample in a study of blood T cell repertoires in COVID-19. The table came from immunoSEQ multiplex PCR; TCRdb's copy has only in-frame clones and leaves some out. The profile shows approximately 200,000 clones, approximately 81% of them singletons. Sequenced input: peripheral blood. The receptors shown here come from an older person with COVID-19, enrolled during active disease. Each CDR3 is given with its conserved first and last residue. Each record gives: D gene, J gene, CDR3 length, clone size, V gene, CDR3 DNA, CDR3 protein. A D gene is named only where the DNA matches it firmly. Some rows have no size entry. The others give once, few or many, or a class for an expanded clone.

D: .
J: TRBJ1-4
length: 13
size: .
V: TRBV7-8
DNA: TGTGCCAGCAGCTTGGGGGGGGGTGAAAAACTGTTTTTT
CDR3: CASSLGGGEKLFF

D: TRBD2
J: TRBJ2-3
length: 17
size: few
V: TRBV11-3
DNA: TGTGCCAGCAGCACGAGGACTAGCGGGGGCGGCACAGATACGCAGTATTTT
CDR3: CASSTRTSGGGTDTQYF

D: .
J: TRBJ1-2
length: 15
size: .
V: TRBV6-1
DNA: TGTGCCAGCAGTGAATTCTCGTGGACAGAGTATGGCTACACCTTC
CDR3: CASSEFSWTEYGYTF

D: .
J: TRBJ1-3
length: 15
size: many
V: TRBV7-2
DNA: TGTGCCAGCAGCTCCATCACAGGTGTGCGAAACACCATATATTTT
CDR3: CASSSITGVRNTIYF

D: .
J: TRBJ1-1
length: 13
size: .
V: TRBV28
DNA: TGTGCCAGTTCAAACAGGGAGGGGACTGAAGCTTTCTTT
CDR3: CASSNREGTEAFF

D: .
J: TRBJ2-1
length: 19
size: .
V: TRBV21-1
DNA: TGTGCCAGCAGCAAATTGGAACGGTGTTGCAGGGACTCCTACAATGAGCAGTTCTTC
CDR3: CASSKLERCCRDSYNEQFF

D: .
J: TRBJ1-2
length: 11
size: .
V: TRBV20-1
DNA: TGCAGTGCTAGACCCCGCTATGGCTACACCTTC
CDR3: CSARPRYGYTF

D: TRBD2
J: TRBJ2-2
length: 15
size: .
V: TRBV5-4
DNA: TGTGCCAGCAGCCCGGGGGGTCGGAACACCGGGGAGCTGTTTTTT
CDR3: CASSPGGRNTGELFF

D: TRBD1
J: TRBJ2-7
length: 14
size: .
V: TRBV7-2
DNA: TGTGCCAGCAGCTGGGACAGGGGGCCCTACGAGCAGTACTTC
CDR3: CASSWDRGPYEQYF

D: TRBD1
J: TRBJ1-5
length: 16
size: .
V: TRBV27
DNA: TGTGCCAGCAGTTTATGGGCAGGGGGAGAGGGTCAGCCCCAGCATTTT
CDR3: CASSLWAGGEGQPQHF

D: .
J: TRBJ2-1
length: 12
size: .
V: TRBV5-1
DNA: TGCGCCAGCAGCTTAGCTGTCAATGAGCAGTTCTTC
CDR3: CASSLAVNEQFF

D: .
J: TRBJ2-5
length: 15
size: .
V: TRBV7-9
DNA: TGTGCCAGCAGCTGGTGGCGGGAAAGCCAAGAGACCCAGTACTTC
CDR3: CASSWWRESQETQYF

D: TRBD2
J: TRBJ2-7
length: 14
size: .
V: TRBV5-4
DNA: TGTGCCAGCAGCTTGGCGGGGGGACGGGGCGAGCAGTACTTC
CDR3: CASSLAGGRGEQYF

D: TRBD1
J: TRBJ2-7
length: 14
size: once
V: TRBV19
DNA: TGTGCCAGTAGTAGACCGGGACAGACCTACGAGCAGTACTTC
CDR3: CASSRPGQTYEQYF

D: .
J: TRBJ2-7
length: 13
size: once
V: TRBV19
DNA: TGTGCCAGTAATAAGGGGCTAAACTACGAGCAGTACTTC
CDR3: CASNKGLNYEQYF

D: .
J: TRBJ1-4
length: 15
size: .
V: TRBV6-2/TRBV6-3
DNA: TGTGCCAGCAGTGACCCCGGGGAATCGTTTGAAAAACTGTTTTTT
CDR3: CASSDPGESFEKLFF

D: .
J: TRBJ2-7
length: 16
size: once
V: TRBV11-2
DNA: TGTGCCAGCAGCTTAGTCCCCCGGACAGTCTCCTACGAGCAGTACTTC
CDR3: CASSLVPRTVSYEQYF

D: TRBD2
J: TRBJ2-7
length: 17
size: .
V: TRBV19
DNA: TGTGCCAGTAGTATAGGCCAGCGGGAGGGCCTATTCGGGGAGCAGTACTTC
CDR3: CASSIGQREGLFGEQYF

D: TRBD1
J: TRBJ1-3
length: 17
size: .
V: TRBV5-4
DNA: TGTGCCAGCAGCCTTCGCACAGGGGCCGTCTCTGGAAACACCATATATTTT
CDR3: CASSLRTGAVSGNTIYF

D: TRBD1
J: TRBJ1-5
length: 16
size: .
V: TRBV6-6
DNA: TGTGCCAGCAGACGATGGGACAGAGAGAGCAATCAGCCCCAGCATTTT
CDR3: CASRRWDRESNQPQHF

D: .
J: TRBJ2-2
length: 14
size: .
V: TRBV19
DNA: TGTGCCAGTAGTACCACAGTGGACACCGGGGAGCTGTTTTTT
CDR3: CASSTTVDTGELFF

D: TRBD1
J: TRBJ1-2
length: 13
size: .
V: TRBV28
DNA: TGTGCCAGCAGTCCTGACAGGGTCCGCGGCTACACCTTC
CDR3: CASSPDRVRGYTF